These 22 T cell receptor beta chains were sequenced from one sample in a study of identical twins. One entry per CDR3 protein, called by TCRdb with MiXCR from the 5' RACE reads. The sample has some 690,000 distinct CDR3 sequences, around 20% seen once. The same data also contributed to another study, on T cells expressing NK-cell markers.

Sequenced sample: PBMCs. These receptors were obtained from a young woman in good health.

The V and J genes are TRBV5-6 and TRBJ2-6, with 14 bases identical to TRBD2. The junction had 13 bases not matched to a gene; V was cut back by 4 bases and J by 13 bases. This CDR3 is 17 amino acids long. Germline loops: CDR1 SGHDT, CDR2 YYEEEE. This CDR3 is CASSLTSTSGRARVLTF. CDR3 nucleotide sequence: TGTGCCAGCAGCCTTACGTCGACTAGCGGGAGGGCTAGAGTCCTGACTTTC.

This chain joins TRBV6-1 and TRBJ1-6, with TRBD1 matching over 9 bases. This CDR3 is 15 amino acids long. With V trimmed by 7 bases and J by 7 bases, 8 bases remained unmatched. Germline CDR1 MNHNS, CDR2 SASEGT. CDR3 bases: TGTGCCAGCACCGAAATGGGGACAGGGAATTCACCCCTCCACTTT. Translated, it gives CASTEMGTGNSPLHF.

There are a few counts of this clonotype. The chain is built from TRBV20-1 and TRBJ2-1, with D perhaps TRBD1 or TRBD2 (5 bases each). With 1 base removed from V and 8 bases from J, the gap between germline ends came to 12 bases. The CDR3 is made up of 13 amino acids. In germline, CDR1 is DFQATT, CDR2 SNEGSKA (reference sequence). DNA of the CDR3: TGCAGTGCTAGAGGGGGACCCCGGGATGAGCAGTTCTTC. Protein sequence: CSARGGPRDEQFF.

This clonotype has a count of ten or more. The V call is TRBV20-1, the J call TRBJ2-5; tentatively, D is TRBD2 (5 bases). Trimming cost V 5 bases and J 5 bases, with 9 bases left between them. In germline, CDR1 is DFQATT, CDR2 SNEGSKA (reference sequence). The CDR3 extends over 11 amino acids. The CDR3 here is CSAGEWETQYF. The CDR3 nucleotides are TGCAGTGCTGGGGAGTGGGAGACCCAGTACTTC.

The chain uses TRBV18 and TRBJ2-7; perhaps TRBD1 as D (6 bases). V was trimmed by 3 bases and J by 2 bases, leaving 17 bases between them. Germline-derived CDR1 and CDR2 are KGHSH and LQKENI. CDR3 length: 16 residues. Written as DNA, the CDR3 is TGTGCCAGCTCACCCCGCGGTACAGGGCCTCCCTACGAGCAGTACTTC. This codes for CASSPRGTGPPYEQYF.

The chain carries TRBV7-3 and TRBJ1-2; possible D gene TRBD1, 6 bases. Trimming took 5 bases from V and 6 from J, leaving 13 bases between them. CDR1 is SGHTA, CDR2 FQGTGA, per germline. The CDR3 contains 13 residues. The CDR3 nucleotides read TGTGCCAGCAGCCGCACAGGGAACGATGGCTACACCTTC. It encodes CASSRTGNDGYTF.

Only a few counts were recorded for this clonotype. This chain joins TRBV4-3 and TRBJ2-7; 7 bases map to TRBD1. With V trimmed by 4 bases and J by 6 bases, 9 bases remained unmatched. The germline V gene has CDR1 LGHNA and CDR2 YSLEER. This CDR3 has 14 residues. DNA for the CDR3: TGCGCCAGCAGCCCCGCAGACAGGGTCAGCGAGCAGTACTTC. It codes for CASSPADRVSEQYF.

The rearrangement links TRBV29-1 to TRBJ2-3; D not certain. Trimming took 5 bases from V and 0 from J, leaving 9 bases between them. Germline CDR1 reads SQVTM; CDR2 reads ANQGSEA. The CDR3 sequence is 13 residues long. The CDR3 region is CSVKPGSTDTQYF. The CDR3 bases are TGCAGCGTTAAGCCGGGTAGCACAGATACGCAGTATTTT.

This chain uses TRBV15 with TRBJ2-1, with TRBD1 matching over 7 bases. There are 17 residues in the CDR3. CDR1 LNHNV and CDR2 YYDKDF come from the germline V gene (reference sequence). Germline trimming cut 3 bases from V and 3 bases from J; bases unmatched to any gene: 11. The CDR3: CATSRGRQGTLYNEQFF. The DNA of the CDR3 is TGTGCCACCAGCAGGGGAAGACAGGGCACCCTCTACAATGAGCAGTTCTTC.

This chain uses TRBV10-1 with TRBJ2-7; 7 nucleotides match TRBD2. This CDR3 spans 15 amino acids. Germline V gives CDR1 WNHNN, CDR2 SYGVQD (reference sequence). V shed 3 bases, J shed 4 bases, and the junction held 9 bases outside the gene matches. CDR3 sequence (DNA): TGCGCCAGCAGTGAATCGTCGGGAGGTAGATACGAGCAGTACTTC. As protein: CASSESSGGRYEQYF.

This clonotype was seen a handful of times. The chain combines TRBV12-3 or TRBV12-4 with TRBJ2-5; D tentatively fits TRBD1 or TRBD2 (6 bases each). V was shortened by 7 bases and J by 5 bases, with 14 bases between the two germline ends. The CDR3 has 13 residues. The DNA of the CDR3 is TGTGCCAGCAACCGGGGGACACGGGAGACCCAGTACTTC. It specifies CASNRGTRETQYF.

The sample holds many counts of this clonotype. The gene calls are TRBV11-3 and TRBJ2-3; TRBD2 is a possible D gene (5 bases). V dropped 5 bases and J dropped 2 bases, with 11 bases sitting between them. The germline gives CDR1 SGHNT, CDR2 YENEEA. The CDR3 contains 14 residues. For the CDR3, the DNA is TGTGCCAGCAGCCTCCGGACTTCCACAGATACGCAGTATTTT. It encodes CASSLRTSTDTQYF.

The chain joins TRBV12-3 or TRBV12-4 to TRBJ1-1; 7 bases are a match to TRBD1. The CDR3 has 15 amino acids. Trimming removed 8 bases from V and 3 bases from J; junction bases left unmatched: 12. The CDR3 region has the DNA TGTGCCAGCCGAAAGACAGGGTCCCCAGACACTGAAGCTTTCTTT. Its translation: CASRKTGSPDTEAFF.

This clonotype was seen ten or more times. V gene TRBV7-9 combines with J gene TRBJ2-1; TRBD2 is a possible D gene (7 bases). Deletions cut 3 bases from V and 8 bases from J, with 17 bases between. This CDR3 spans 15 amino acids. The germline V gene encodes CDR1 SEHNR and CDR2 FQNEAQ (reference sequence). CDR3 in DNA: TGTGCCAGCAGCTTTGGACTAGGGGGGTTCGATGAGCAGTTCTTC. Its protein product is CASSFGLGGFDEQFF.

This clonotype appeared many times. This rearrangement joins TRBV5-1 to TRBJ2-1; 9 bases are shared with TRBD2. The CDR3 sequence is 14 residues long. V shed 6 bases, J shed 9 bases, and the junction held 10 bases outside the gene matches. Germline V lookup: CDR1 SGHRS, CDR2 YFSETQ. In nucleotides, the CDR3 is TGCGCCAGCACCCTTACTAGCGGGTCTAGTGAGCAGTTCTTC. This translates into CASTLTSGSSEQFF.

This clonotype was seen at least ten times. The CDR3 bases are TGCGCCAGCAGCTTGGTGCCTAGCGGGGGGGCCAAAACAGATACGCAGTATTTT. Encoded protein: CASSLVPSGGAKTDTQYF. The chain employs TRBV5-1 and TRBJ2-3, with TRBD2 identical over 12 bases. The J segment lost 3 bases and the V segment lost 0 bases, leaving 8 bases of the junction unmatched. The CDR3 extends over 18 amino acids. Germline CDR1 and CDR2: SGHRS and YFSETQ.

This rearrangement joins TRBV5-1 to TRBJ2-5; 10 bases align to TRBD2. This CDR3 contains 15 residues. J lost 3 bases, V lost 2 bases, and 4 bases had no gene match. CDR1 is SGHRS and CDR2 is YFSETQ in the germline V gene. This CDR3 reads CASSFYLAGEETQYF. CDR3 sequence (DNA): TGCGCCAGCAGCTTTTACCTAGCGGGAGAAGAGACCCAGTACTTC.

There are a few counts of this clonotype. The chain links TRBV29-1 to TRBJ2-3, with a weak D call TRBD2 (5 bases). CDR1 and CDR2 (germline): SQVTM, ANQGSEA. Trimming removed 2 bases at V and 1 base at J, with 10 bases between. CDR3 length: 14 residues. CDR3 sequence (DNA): TGCAGCGTTGAATTTAGCGAAGGCACAGATACGCAGTATTTT. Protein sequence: CSVEFSEGTDTQYF.

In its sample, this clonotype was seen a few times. This chain's CDR3 is CASSLGHIQYF. The CDR3 DNA reads TGCGCCAGCAGCTTGGGACACATTCAGTACTTC. The V gene is TRBV5-1, the J gene TRBJ2-4; D is undetermined. Germline assignment: CDR1 SGHRS and CDR2 YFSETQ. Deletions cut 0 bases from V and 8 bases from J, with 3 bases between. The CDR3 has 11 residues.

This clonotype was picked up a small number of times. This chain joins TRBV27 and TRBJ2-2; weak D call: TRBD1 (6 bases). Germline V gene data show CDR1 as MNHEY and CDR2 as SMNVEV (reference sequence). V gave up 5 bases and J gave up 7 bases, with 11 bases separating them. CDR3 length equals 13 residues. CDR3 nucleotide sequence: TGTGCCAGCAGTAGGGGGATCGGCGGGGAGCTGTTTTTT. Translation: CASSRGIGGELFF.

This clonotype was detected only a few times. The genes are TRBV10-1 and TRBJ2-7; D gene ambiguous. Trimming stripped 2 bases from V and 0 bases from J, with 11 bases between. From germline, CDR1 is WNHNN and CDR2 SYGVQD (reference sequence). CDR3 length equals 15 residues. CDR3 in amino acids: CASSEGVGISYEQYF. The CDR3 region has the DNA TGCGCCAGCAGTGAGGGAGTAGGAATCTCCTACGAGCAGTACTTC.

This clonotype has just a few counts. The CDR3 sequence is CASSLRLTGPYEQYF. The CDR3 coding sequence is TGCGCCAGCAGCTTGAGACTGACGGGCCCTTACGAGCAGTACTTC. V and J are TRBV5-1 and TRBJ2-7; D is uncertain. Germline assignment: CDR1 SGHRS and CDR2 YFSETQ. The CDR3 loop spans 15 amino acids. V shed 1 base and J shed 4 bases, with 15 bases lying between them.